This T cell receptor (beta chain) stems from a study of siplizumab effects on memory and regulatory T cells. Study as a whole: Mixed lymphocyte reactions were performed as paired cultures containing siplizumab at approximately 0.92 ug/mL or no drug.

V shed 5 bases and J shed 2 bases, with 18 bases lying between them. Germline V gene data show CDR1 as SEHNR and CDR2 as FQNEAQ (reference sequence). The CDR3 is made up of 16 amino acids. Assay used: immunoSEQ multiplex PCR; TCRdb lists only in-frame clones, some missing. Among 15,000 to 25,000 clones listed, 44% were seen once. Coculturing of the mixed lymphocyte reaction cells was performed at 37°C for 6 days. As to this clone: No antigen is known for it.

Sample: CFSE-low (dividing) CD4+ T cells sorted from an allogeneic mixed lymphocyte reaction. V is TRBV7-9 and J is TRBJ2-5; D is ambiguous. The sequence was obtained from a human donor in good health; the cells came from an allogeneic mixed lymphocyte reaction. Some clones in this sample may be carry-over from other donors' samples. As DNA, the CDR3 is TGTGCCAGCAGCCCCCCCGGGCTTTTCCCACAAGAGACCCAGTACTTC. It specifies CASSPPGLFPQETQYF.